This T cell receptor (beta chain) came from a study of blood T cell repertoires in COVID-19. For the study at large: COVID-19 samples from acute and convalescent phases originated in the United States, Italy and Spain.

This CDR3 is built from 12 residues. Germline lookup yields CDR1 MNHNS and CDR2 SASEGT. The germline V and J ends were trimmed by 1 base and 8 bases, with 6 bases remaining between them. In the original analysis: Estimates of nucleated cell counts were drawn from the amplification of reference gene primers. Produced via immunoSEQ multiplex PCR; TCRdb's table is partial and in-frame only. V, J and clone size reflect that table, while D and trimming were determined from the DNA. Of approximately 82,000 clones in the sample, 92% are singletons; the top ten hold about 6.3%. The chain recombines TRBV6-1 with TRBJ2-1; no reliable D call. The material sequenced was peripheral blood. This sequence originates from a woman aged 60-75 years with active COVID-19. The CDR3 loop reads CASSEDIYEQFF. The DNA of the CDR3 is TGTGCCAGCAGTGAAGACATCTATGAGCAGTTCTTC.